This T cell receptor (beta chain) was recovered during a study of T-cell reconstitution after alpha-beta-depleted transplantation in children. Study-level points and caveats: Hyperexpanded clones declined; after one year, newly produced T cells mostly supplied diversity. Several hundred expanded graft clones reportedly were the source of alpha-beta T cells about two months after transplant. Certain patients had high TCRbeta diversity at day 60, and it came from recipient T cells and thymic progenitors that survived.

The CDR3 contains 15 residues. Per the germline V gene, CDR1 is SGHDT and CDR2 is YYEEEE. Losses at the gene ends were 0 bases for V and 5 bases for J; bases not matched to a gene: 7. Construction of the TCRbeta library involved unique molecular identifiers. TCRdb redid the calling of the PCR reads with MiXCR, one entry per CDR3 protein. This repertoire shows about 340,000 distinct CDR3 sequences, about 17% found once; its top ten account for about 41%. This clonotype came up a few times. What it binds is not known. The source material was PBMCs, mostly from graft donor cells, sampled 360 days after TCRalphabeta/CD19-depleted stem cell transplant. The TCR was taken from a male patient aged 2 to 9 who had a stem cell transplant for acute lymphoblastic leukemia, so the T cells may come from the graft donor. V gene TRBV5-6 combines with J gene TRBJ2-7; 8 bases are shared with TRBD1. The CDR3 nucleotides read TGTGCCAGCAGCTTGGGATATGACAGGGGCGACGAGCAGTACTTC. Translating gives CASSLGYDRGDEQYF.